Listed below are T cell receptor beta chains from one sample, sequenced in a study of blood T cell repertoires in COVID-19. Sequenced by immunoSEQ multiplex PCR; TCRdb stores in-frame clones only, minus some. This sample has over 90,000 clones, with around 89% found just once. Source material: peripheral blood. Source of these receptors: a woman aged 60-70 years with acute or convalescent COVID-19. CDR3s include the opening cysteine and the closing phenylalanine or tryptophan. A D gene is named only where the DNA matches it firmly. Not all rows give a size; the values are once, few, many and, for expanded clones, a class.

CASSLDGGNEKLFF	TGCGCCAGCAGCTTGGACGGGGGTAATGAAAAACTGTTTTTT	once	TRBJ1-4	-	TRBV5-1
CSPRQGYEQYF	TGCAGTCCGCGCCAGGGTTACGAGCAGTACTTC	-	TRBJ2-7	-	TRBV20-1
CASSDRDRPYEQYF	TGTGCCAGCAGTGACCGGGACAGACCCTACGAGCAGTACTTC	-	TRBJ2-7	TRBD1	TRBV3-1/TRBV3-2
CASSLRGGDPEKLFF	TGTGCCAGCAGCCTAAGGGGGGGGGACCCTGAAAAACTGTTTTTT	once	TRBJ1-4	-	TRBV3-1/TRBV3-2
CASSRLAGDGEQYF	TGTGCCAGCAGCCGGTTAGCGGGAGATGGTGAGCAGTACTTC	-	TRBJ2-7	TRBD2	TRBV3-1/TRBV3-2
CASSLFRNTEAFF	TGTGCCAGCAGTTTATTTCGGAACACTGAAGCTTTCTTT	-	TRBJ1-1	-	TRBV27
CASSQTGQGRTEAFF	TGTGCCAGCAGCCAAACCGGACAGGGGCGTACTGAAGCTTTCTTT	-	TRBJ1-1	TRBD1	TRBV3-1/TRBV3-2
CASSYYVGGRETQYF	TGTGCCAGCAGTTACTATGTGGGAGGGAGGGAGACCCAGTACTTC	-	TRBJ2-5	TRBD2	TRBV6-5
CAWSVQAGGVGNEQFF	TGTGCCTGGAGTGTACAAGCGGGAGGCGTTGGGAATGAGCAGTTCTTC	-	TRBJ2-1	TRBD2	TRBV30
CASSSPGLRGLAGNTIYF	TGTGCCAGCAGTTCCCCGGGGTTGAGGGGGCTAGCTGGAAACACCATATATTTT	-	TRBJ1-3	TRBD1	TRBV6-2/TRBV6-3
CATSRAPNTEAFF	TGTGCCACCAGCAGAGCTCCGAACACTGAAGCTTTCTTT	-	TRBJ1-1	-	TRBV15
CASSEQGFAEAFF	TGTGCCAGCAGTGAACAGGGATTTGCTGAAGCTTTCTTT	-	TRBJ1-1	-	TRBV6-1
CASSQSLLAGGSPHNEQFF	TGTGCCAGCAGCCAAAGCCTACTAGCGGGAGGGTCACCCCACAATGAGCAGTTCTTC	-	TRBJ2-1	TRBD2	TRBV4-2
CASSLALRRQGGTGELFF	TGTGCCAGCAGCTTAGCGCTAAGGAGACAGGGAGGCACCGGGGAGCTGTTTTTT	many	TRBJ2-2	-	TRBV7-9
CASSVQTKEAFF	TGCGCCAGCAGTGTCCAGACTAAAGAAGCTTTCTTT	-	TRBJ1-1	-	TRBV10-2
CASSLCIRGGASTDTQYF	TGTGCCAGCAGTTTATGCATAAGGGGGGGGGCAAGCACAGATACGCAGTATTTT	-	TRBJ2-3	-	TRBV28
CASSKEGRGEYNEQFF	TGTGCCAGCAGCAAAGAGGGGAGGGGGGAATACAATGAGCAGTTCTTC	-	TRBJ2-1	-	TRBV21-1
CASSPEVGGPGIEQFF	TGTGCCAGCAGCCCAGAAGTGGGAGGGCCAGGGATTGAGCAGTTCTTC	-	TRBJ2-1	TRBD2	TRBV3-1/TRBV3-2
CASTPSGSNEQFF	TGCGCCAGCACACCTAGCGGGAGTAATGAGCAGTTCTTC	-	TRBJ2-1	TRBD2	TRBV5-1
CASSLRGGSFMFGYTF	TGTGCCAGCAGCTTGAGGGGGGGTTCCTTTATGTTTGGCTACACCTTC	-	TRBJ1-2	-	TRBV5-6
CAISGALSGNTIYF	TGTGCCATCAGTGGGGCCCTCTCTGGAAACACCATATATTTT	once	TRBJ1-3	-	TRBV10-3
CASSEGGTGNNSPLHF	TGTGCCAGCAGTGAGGGGGGTACAGGCAATAATTCACCCCTCCACTTT	few	TRBJ1-6	-	TRBV2
CASSEAWTGSGNTIYF	TGTGCCAGCAGTGAAGCTTGGACAGGTAGTGGAAACACCATATATTTT	-	TRBJ1-3	TRBD1	TRBV2
CASSAGLEANEQFF	TGCGCCAGCAGCGCGGGACTAGAGGCCAATGAGCAGTTCTTC	-	TRBJ2-1	TRBD2	TRBV5-1
CASQSNTEAFF	TGTGCCAGCCAGTCAAACACTGAAGCTTTCTTT	-	TRBJ1-1	-	TRBV28
CATQDSSGNTIYF	TGTGCCACCCAAGACAGCTCTGGAAACACCATATATTTT	-	TRBJ1-3	-	TRBV24-1
CASTERPGGLLTGELFF	TGTGCCAGCACCGAAAGGCCAGGGGGACTGCTCACCGGGGAGCTGTTTTTT	-	TRBJ2-2	-	TRBV2
CASSAREGAFF	TGTGCCAGCAGCGCCCGAGAGGGAGCTTTCTTT	-	TRBJ1-1	-	TRBV5-6
CSARGGQGQLQETQYF	TGCAGCGCCCGAGGTGGACAGGGCCAACTTCAAGAGACCCAGTACTTC	-	TRBJ2-5	TRBD1	TRBV29-1
CASTAYNEQFF	TGTGCCAGTACCGCCTACAATGAGCAGTTCTTC	-	TRBJ2-1	-	TRBV19
CASEGDEKLFF	TGTGCCAGCGAGGGGGATGAAAAACTGTTTTTT	-	TRBJ1-4	-	TRBV18
CASSYRQVGHGELFF	TGTGCCAGCAGTTACCGGCAGGTGGGGCACGGGGAGCTGTTTTTT	-	TRBJ2-2	-	TRBV6-2/TRBV6-3
CASSLGIGASANYGYTF	TGTGCCAGCAGCTTAGGTATTGGGGCTTCAGCTAACTATGGCTACACCTTC	-	TRBJ1-2	-	TRBV7-8
CASKFGQGHNEKLFF	TGTGCCAGCAAATTCGGACAGGGGCATAATGAAAAACTGTTTTTT	few	TRBJ1-4	TRBD1	TRBV6-6
CASSQTQNPHGYTF	TGTGCCAGCAGCCAAACTCAAAATCCCCATGGCTACACCTTC	-	TRBJ1-2	-	TRBV3-1/TRBV3-2
CASTATGFGGYTF	TGTGCCAGTACCGCGACAGGGTTCGGTGGCTACACCTTC	-	TRBJ1-2	TRBD1	TRBV19
CAINAREGYNSPLHF	TGTGCCATCAATGCCCGGGAGGGCTATAATTCACCCCTCCACTTT	-	TRBJ1-6	-	TRBV10-3
CASRDSNSPLHF	TGTGCCAGCCGGGACAGTAATTCACCCCTCCACTTT	-	TRBJ1-6	TRBD1	TRBV2
CASSAGQGLSYEQYF	TGCGCCAGCAGCGCCGGACAGGGCCTCTCCTACGAGCAGTACTTC	few	TRBJ2-7	TRBD1	TRBV5-1
CASSPTTWGYTNTGELFF	TGTGCCAGCAGTCCAACCACCTGGGGCTATACGAACACCGGGGAGCTGTTTTTT	once	TRBJ2-2	-	TRBV28
CASSLAGRTEAFF	TGTGCCAGCAGTTTAGCGGGGCGGACTGAAGCTTTCTTT	-	TRBJ1-1	-	TRBV12-3/TRBV12-4
CASSLALAGFYNEQFF	TGTGCCAGCAGCTTAGCCCTAGCGGGATTCTACAATGAGCAGTTCTTC	-	TRBJ2-1	TRBD2	TRBV7-2
CASSQPVQGVGADTQYF	TGTGCCAGCAGCCAACCGGTCCAGGGGGTTGGTGCAGATACGCAGTATTTT	-	TRBJ2-3	TRBD1	TRBV14
CASSEDRLADTQYF	TGTGCCAGCAGTGAAGATAGACTAGCAGATACGCAGTATTTT	once	TRBJ2-3	-	TRBV6-1
CASSLTGGWGTEAFF	TGTGCCAGCAGCCTCACAGGGGGCTGGGGGACTGAAGCTTTCTTT	-	TRBJ1-1	TRBD1	TRBV28
CASRRTGGLLDGYTF	TGTGCCAGCAGGAGGACAGGGGGCCTACTTGATGGCTACACCTTC	-	TRBJ1-2	TRBD1	TRBV28
CASSQSLGGREGETQYF	TGTGCCAGCAGCCAATCCCTTGGGGGGAGGGAGGGAGAGACCCAGTACTTC	-	TRBJ2-5	TRBD2	TRBV4-2
CASSPSASGGSQPQHF	TGTGCCAGCTCACCCAGTGCCTCCGGGGGGTCCCAGCCCCAGCATTTT	once	TRBJ1-5	-	TRBV18
CASSLGGGMDTEAFF	TGCGCCAGCAGCTTAGGCGGAGGGATGGACACTGAAGCTTTCTTT	-	TRBJ1-1	-	TRBV5-1
CASSQDLMNTEAFF	TGTGCCAGCAGCCAAGATCTAATGAACACTGAAGCTTTCTTT	-	TRBJ1-1	-	TRBV14
CASSGAGTYNEQFF	TGTGCCAGCAGTGGCGCGGGCACCTACAATGAGCAGTTCTTC	-	TRBJ2-1	-	TRBV6-2/TRBV6-3
CATSDPVDNEQFF	TGTGCCACCAGTGATCCCGTAGACAATGAGCAGTTCTTC	-	TRBJ2-1	-	TRBV24-1
CASSYGLAGVTGELFF	TGCGCCAGCAGCTACGGACTAGCGGGAGTAACCGGGGAGCTGTTTTTT	-	TRBJ2-2	TRBD2	TRBV5-1
CAWTHAALGQSSGNTIYF	TGTGCCTGGACCCACGCTGCACTGGGACAGAGCTCTGGAAACACCATATATTTT	-	TRBJ1-3	TRBD1	TRBV30
CASGLGGTYNSPLHF	TGTGCCAGCGGCCTTGGGGGGACCTATAATTCACCCCTCCACTTT	once	TRBJ1-6	-	TRBV6-5
CASGGQRTGARGVEKLFF	TGTGCCAGCGGGGGGCAAAGGACAGGGGCCCGCGGGGTTGAAAAACTGTTTTTT	-	TRBJ1-4	TRBD1	TRBV7-2
CASSPKRDTSGNTIYF	TGTGCCAGCTCACCCAAACGGGACACCTCTGGAAACACCATATATTTT	-	TRBJ1-3	-	TRBV18
CASSGQGVVQPQHF	TGTGCCAGCAGTGGACAGGGGGTGGTTCAGCCCCAGCATTTT	-	TRBJ1-5	TRBD1	TRBV6-6